The rows below give T cell receptor gamma chains drawn from one sample of a study of Vδ1+ human thymocytes. TCRdb re-called clones from the multiplex PCR reads via CATT. The profile shows 20,000 to 25,000 gamma-chain clones, about an eighth of them singletons. Sequenced sample: Vdelta1+ gamma-delta thymocytes from the thymus. The receptors were sampled from a child less than two years old who had congenital heart surgery. CDR3s include the opening cysteine and the closing phenylalanine or tryptophan. Clone size is given for some rows only: seen once, a few or many times, or a class if the clone is expanded.

size: few; V: TRGV4; J: TRGJP2; DNA: TGTGCCACCTGGGATGGAGATTGGATCAAGACGTTT; CDR3: CATWDGDWIKTF
size: few; V: TRGV2; J: TRGJ1/TRGJ2; DNA: TGTGCCACCTGGGACGGGCCCAACTACTTGAATTATTATAAGAAACTCTTT; CDR3: CATWDGPNYLNYYKKLF
size: few; V: TRGV5; J: TRGJ1/TRGJ2; DNA: TGTGCCACCTGGGACAAAGGAGATTATAAGAAACTCTTT; CDR3: CATWDKGDYKKLF
size: -; V: TRGV5; J: TRGJ1/TRGJ2; DNA: TGTGCCACCTGGGCACACTACTCGAATTATTATAAGAAACTCTTT; CDR3: CATWAHYSNYYKKLF
size: -; V: TRGV9; J: TRGJ1/TRGJ2; DNA: TGTGCCATGTGGGAGTGTGCGAGTTATAAGAAACTCTTT; CDR3: CAMWECASYKKLF
size: -; V: TRGV4; J: TRGJP2; DNA: TGTGCCACATGGGATGAGGGGGGTGATTGGATCAAGACGTTT; CDR3: CATWDEGGDWIKTF
size: -; V: TRGV9; J: TRGJ1/TRGJ2; DNA: TGTGCCTTGTGGGAGGTGGCTATTAAGAAACTCTTT; CDR3: CALWEVAIKKLF
size: -; V: TRGV9; J: TRGJ1/TRGJ2; DNA: TGTGCCTTGCGGGAGCGATTATCGAATTATTATAAGAAACTCTTT; CDR3: CALRERLSNYYKKLF
size: -; V: TRGV3; J: TRGJP2; DNA: TGTGCCACCTGGGACAGGCTTCAGAATAGTAGTGATTGGATCAAGACGTTT; CDR3: CATWDRLQNSSDWIKTF
size: few; V: TRGV3; J: TRGJP2; DNA: TGTGCCACCTGGGACCCAGCGAAAGGAGGTGATTGGATCAAGACGTTT; CDR3: CATWDPAKGGDWIKTF
size: few; V: TRGV2; J: TRGJ1/TRGJ2; DNA: TGTGCCACCTGGGACGGGCTGGGATCTTATTATAAGAAACTCTTT; CDR3: CATWDGLGSYYKKLF
size: few; V: TRGV5; J: TRGJ1/TRGJ2; DNA: TGTGCCACCTGGGACAGGCCGGATAGTTATTATAATAAACTCTTT; CDR3: CATWDRPDSYYNKLF
size: -; V: TRGV3; J: TRGJ1/TRGJ2; DNA: TGTGCCGCCTGGGACAGGGGGAAGAAACTCTTT; CDR3: CAAWDRGKKLF
size: -; V: TRGV8; J: TRGJ1/TRGJ2; DNA: TGTGCCACCTGGGATATGGAGTATAAGAAACTCTTT; CDR3: CATWDMEYKKLF
size: few; V: TRGV2; J: TRGJ1/TRGJ2; DNA: TGTGCCACCTGGGACGGGCGGCGAAAGAAACTCTTT; CDR3: CATWDGRRKKLF
size: few; V: TRGV9; J: TRGJP1; DNA: TGTGCCTTGTGGGAGGTCCTCGGGCAGTCCAAGATATTT; CDR3: CALWEVLGQSKIF
size: once; V: TRGV3; J: TRGJ1/TRGJ2; DNA: TGTGCCACCTGGGTTCCCTCGTGGGATTATTATAAGAAACTCTTT; CDR3: CATWVPSWDYYKKLF
size: -; V: TRGV5; J: TRGJP1; DNA: TGTGCCACCTGGGACAGGCGGGCCACTGGTTGGTTCAAGATATTT; CDR3: CATWDRRATGWFKIF
size: few; V: TRGV5; J: TRGJ1/TRGJ2; DNA: TGTGCCACCTGGGACTTTGATGGGTTTCGTGATAAGAAACTCTTT; CDR3: CATWDFDGFRDKKLF
size: -; V: TRGV5; J: TRGJ1/TRGJ2; DNA: TGTGCCACCTGGGACAGGCCGACGAATTATTATAAGAAACTCTTT; CDR3: CATWDRPTNYYKKLF
size: -; V: TRGV2; J: TRGJ1/TRGJ2; DNA: TGTGCCACCTGGGACGGGCCGGGCTATTATAAGAAACTCTTT; CDR3: CATWDGPGYYKKLF
size: -; V: TRGV9; J: TRGJ1/TRGJ2; DNA: TGTGCCCCACCCTATAAGAAACTCTTT; CDR3: CAPPYKKLF
size: few; V: TRGV4; J: TRGJ1/TRGJ2; DNA: TGTGCCACCTGGGATGGTATGGGGAAACTCTTT; CDR3: CATWDGMGKLF
size: few; V: TRGV3; J: TRGJ1/TRGJ2; DNA: TGTGCCACCTGGGACCCACATTATTATAAGAAACTCTTT; CDR3: CATWDPHYYKKLF
size: few; V: TRGV4; J: TRGJ1/TRGJ2; DNA: TGTGCCACCTGGGATGGCCCACGCTTTAAGAAACTCTTT; CDR3: CATWDGPRFKKLF
size: -; V: TRGV9; J: TRGJ1/TRGJ2; DNA: TGTGCCTTCCCCCTGTTGGGTAAGAAACTCTTT; CDR3: CAFPLLGKKLF